A single sample is the source of the 15 T cell receptor beta chains below, sequenced in a study of early T cells in non-severe SARS-CoV-2 infection. TCRdb reprocessed the 5' RACE reads with MiXCR, giving one entry per CDR3 protein. The table has tens of thousands of distinct CDR3 sequences, less than 15% seen once. Sequencing was performed on whole blood, taken at baseline. These receptors were taken from an adult who was a healthcare worker with PCR-confirmed SARS-CoV-2 infection or an uninfected control (not recorded which).

The rearrangement uses TRBV7-8 and TRBJ2-5; D is ambiguous. Trimming removed 3 bases from V and 5 bases from J, with 10 bases in between. This CDR3 is built from 13 residues. The germline V gene has CDR1 SGHVS and CDR2 FQNEAQ. In nucleotides, the CDR3 is TGTGCCAGCAGCTTCAGACATGGGGAGACCCAGTACTTC. Translating it yields CASSFRHGETQYF.

This chain connects TRBV7-3 to TRBJ2-1; 9 nucleotides match TRBD2. Germline lookup yields CDR1 SGHTA and CDR2 FQGTGA. This CDR3 region has 16 residues. With V trimmed by 4 bases and J by 7 bases, 11 bases remained unmatched. Here the CDR3 reads CASSYSLAGIGNEQFF. In nucleotides, the CDR3 is TGTGCCAGCAGCTACAGCCTAGCGGGAATTGGGAATGAGCAGTTCTTC.

This chain joins TRBV6-5 and TRBJ1-1; TRBD1 matches 7 bases. The germline V gene has CDR1 MNHEY and CDR2 SVGAGI. This CDR3 spans 14 amino acids. Unmatched junction bases numbered 8, after V lost 6 bases and J lost 4 bases. The CDR3 coding sequence is TGTGCCAGCAGGGAGGGGGCGCGAGTCACTGAAGCTTTCTTT. This sequence encodes CASREGARVTEAFF.

The table lists this clonotype with a few counts. J is TRBJ1-1 and V is TRBV12-3 or TRBV12-4, with 9 bases matching TRBD1. Trimming cost V 5 bases and J 7 bases; bases outside gene matches: 11. The CDR3 has 15 residues. The CDR3 DNA is TGTGCCAGCAGTCCTGGGACAGGGAAGACCCTTGAAGCTTTCTTT. As protein: CASSPGTGKTLEAFF.

This clonotype was seen repeatedly, ten times or more. V and J are TRBV11-2 and TRBJ1-1; D gene uncertain. Germline V gene sequence: CDR1 SGHAT, CDR2 FQNNGV. Between the trimmed V and J ends, which lost 4 bases and 4 bases, there was a span of 7 bases. CDR3 length: 12 amino acids. CDR3 DNA: TGTGCCAGCAGCTGGCAGGCCACTGAAGCTTTCTTT. This gives the protein CASSWQATEAFF.

This rearrangement joins TRBV28 to TRBJ1-1; no reliable D call. CDR3 length: 15 amino acids. Between the trimmed V and J ends, which lost 1 base and 1 base, there was a span of 10 bases. In germline, CDR1 is MDHEN, CDR2 SYDVKM. DNA for the CDR3: TGTGCCAGCAGTTTATTGGGCGGGAGGAACACTGAAGCTTTCTTT. It encodes CASSLLGGRNTEAFF.

The rearrangement uses TRBV7-9 and TRBJ2-3, with D tentatively TRBD1 (6 bases). CDR1 and CDR2 from the germline V gene are SEHNR and FQNEAQ (reference sequence). Trimming took 1 base from V and 6 from J, leaving 26 bases between them. This CDR3 spans 19 amino acids. This CDR3 reads CASSLEVTGHRVGSDTQYF. CDR3 in DNA: TGTGCCAGCAGCTTAGAAGTGACAGGCCACCGGGTCGGCTCCGATACGCAGTATTTT.

This clonotype turned up a few times. V and J are TRBV3-1 and TRBJ2-2; D unclear. V lost 1 base, J lost 1 base, and 4 bases lay in between. The CDR3 loop spans 14 amino acids. Germline CDR1 and CDR2: LGHDT and YNNKEL (reference sequence). The CDR3 reads CASSQAGNTGELFF. In DNA, the CDR3 is TGTGCCAGCAGCCAAGCAGGGAACACCGGGGAGCTGTTTTTT.

In its sample, this clonotype was seen a few times. The chain recombines TRBV30 with TRBJ2-6; tentative D call: TRBD2 (5 bases). Trimming left V 8 bases short and J 0 bases short, with 14 bases between. Germline loops: CDR1 GTSNPN, CDR2 SVGIG (reference sequence). This CDR3 is built from 15 residues. For the CDR3, the DNA is TGTGCCCTGGGAGTATACAACTCTGGGGCCAACGTCCTGACTTTC. Translated, it gives CALGVYNSGANVLTF.

This clonotype was observed a few times. Here the CDR3 DNA reads TGTGCCAGCAGCCAAGCGAATTTTAATTCACCCCTCCACTTT. Its protein is CASSQANFNSPLHF. This sequence joins TRBV14 and TRBJ1-6; no clear D gene. This CDR3 spans 14 amino acids. Trimming cost V 1 base and J 6 bases, with 7 bases left between them. Germline V gives CDR1 SGHDN, CDR2 FVKESK.

The table lists this clonotype with a few counts. V usage is TRBV29-1 and J usage is TRBJ2-7, with 10 bases matching TRBD1. There are 12 residues in the CDR3. V trimming: 6 bases; J trimming: 5 bases; junction bases outside the gene matches: 4. Germline V CDR1 and CDR2: SQVTM, ANQGSEA. CDR3 protein: CSVGQGRDEQYF. The CDR3, as DNA: TGCAGCGTGGGACAGGGGAGAGACGAGCAGTACTTC.

This clonotype was found many times. The V gene is TRBV2, the J gene TRBJ2-1; D is unclear. V lost 7 bases, J lost 5 bases, and 9 bases lay in between. CDR3 size: 12 residues. CDR1 is SNHLY, CDR2 FYNNEI, per germline. The DNA for the CDR3 is TGTGCCAGCATCCACGGAGACAATGAGCAGTTCTTC. Its protein is CASIHGDNEQFF.

The genes are TRBV5-1 and TRBJ2-2; 8 nucleotides agree with TRBD2. V dropped 4 bases and J dropped 6; count of bases not matched to a gene: 11. CDR3 size: 16 residues. The germline gives CDR1 SGHRS, CDR2 YFSETQ. The CDR3 bases are TGCGCCAGCAGCGGAAGCGGGGGCCTAGATTCCGGGGAGCTGTTTTTT. Translating gives CASSGSGGLDSGELFF.

The V and J genes are TRBV3-1 and TRBJ1-2, with 7 bases fitting TRBD1. V gave up 4 bases and J gave up 4 bases; unmatched junction bases: 0. Germline values: CDR1 LGHDT, CDR2 YNNKEL (reference sequence). This CDR3 has 12 residues. The CDR3 protein is CASSRDSYGYTF. In nucleotides, the CDR3 is TGTGCCAGCAGCCGGGACAGCTATGGCTACACCTTC.

The chain uses TRBV6-6 and TRBJ1-5, with D possibly TRBD1 on 6 matching bases. Germline-derived CDR1 and CDR2 are MNHNY and SVGAGI (reference sequence). Trimming pared 6 bases from V and 4 bases from J, leaving 16 bases between. This CDR3 contains 15 residues. The CDR3 loop reads CASSYRPDSNQPQHF. Written as DNA, the CDR3 is TGTGCCAGCAGCTACAGGCCGGACAGTAATCAGCCCCAGCATTTT.